The 24 T cell receptor beta chains given below trace back to one sample, sequenced in a study of OX40 agonist ivuxolimab in advanced cancers. This table comes from immunoSEQ multiplex PCR, and its TCRdb copy is limited to in-frame clones, with some not included. The sample records approximately 100,000 clones, roughly 90% being singletons. The sample here was CD4+ or CD8+ T cells sorted from blood, taken in a trial of the OX40 agonist ivuxolimab. All receptors come from an adult with an advanced solid tumor such as melanoma, head and neck, liver or kidney cancer.

This clone was observed a handful of times. This chain links TRBV28 with TRBJ1-1; unclear D gene. The CDR3 has 13 amino acids. Germline CDR1 is MDHEN and CDR2 is SYDVKM. V was shortened by 8 bases and J by 3 bases, with 13 bases between the two germline ends. The CDR3 nucleotides read TGTGCCAGCGACCTAGGTCGCGACACTGAAGCTTTCTTT. Translation gives CASDLGRDTEAFF.

The chain has TRBV5-6 and TRBJ1-2, with 9 bases lining up with TRBD1. This CDR3 has 13 residues. Germline V gene data show CDR1 as SGHDT and CDR2 as YYEEEE. V gave up 3 bases and J gave up 6 bases; unmatched junction bases: 3. CDR3 region: CASSSYRGHGYTF. As DNA, the CDR3 is TGTGCCAGCAGCTCTTACAGGGGGCATGGCTACACCTTC.

V is TRBV2 and J is TRBJ2-7; D is ambiguous. Trimming pared 3 bases from V and 6 bases from J, leaving 12 bases between. CDR1 is SNHLY and CDR2 is FYNNEI in the germline V gene. The CDR3 is 13 residues long. The CDR3 DNA is TGTGCCAGCAGTGAGGTAGTATCAGGCGAGCAGTACTTC. It codes for CASSEVVSGEQYF.

The chain links TRBV5-1 to TRBJ2-7; a possible D gene is TRBD1 (5 bases). The CDR3 covers 14 residues. Trimming stripped 0 bases from V and 3 bases from J, with 10 bases between. Germline CDR1 is SGHRS and CDR2 is YFSETQ. CDR3 coding DNA: TGCGCCAGCAGCTTGGAACAGGCCTACTACGAGCAGTACTTC. Translation: CASSLEQAYYEQYF.

The chain has TRBV29-1 and TRBJ2-5, with a weak D call TRBD2 (6 bases). This CDR3 comprises 13 residues. Looked up from germline, CDR1 is SQVTM and CDR2 is ANQGSEA. V lost 7 bases and J 4 bases, leaving 16 bases between the germline ends. CDR3 in amino acids: CSAQRRGIETQYF. In nucleotides, the CDR3 is TGCAGCGCACAACGGAGGGGTATAGAGACCCAGTACTTC.

This clone occurred many times. The rearrangement joins TRBV30 to TRBJ1-2; 7 bases fit TRBD1. Germline V gene lookup returns CDR1 GTSNPN and CDR2 SVGIG (reference sequence). CDR3 size: 12 residues. V lost 8 bases, J lost 7 bases, and 10 bases stayed unmatched. The CDR3 here is CARDSRQGGYTF. DNA of the CDR3: TGTGCCCGGGACAGTCGGCAGGGTGGCTACACCTTC.

This rearrangement joins TRBV18 to TRBJ1-4; D gene uncertain. Germline CDR1 KGHSH, CDR2 LQKENI. The CDR3 has 15 residues. The V end was cut by 0 bases, the J end by 3 bases, with 8 bases between. CDR3 DNA sequence: TGTGCCAGCTCACCACCAGCCATCGCTAATGAAAAACTGTTTTTT. It translates to CASSPPAIANEKLFF.

The rearrangement joins TRBV7-8 to TRBJ2-2, with TRBD1 as a possible D gene (5 bases). The CDR3 sequence is 16 residues long. Germline-derived CDR1 and CDR2 are SGHVS and FQNEAQ. V was trimmed by 1 base and J by 1 base, leaving 10 bases between them. The CDR3 protein is CASSLGNRWNTGELFF. The CDR3 coding sequence is TGTGCCAGCAGCTTAGGTAACAGGTGGAACACCGGGGAGCTGTTTTTT.

V is TRBV15 and J is TRBJ1-6; D not resolved. The V and J ends lost 0 bases and 10 bases respectively, with 7 bases between them. CDR1 is LNHNV, CDR2 YYDKDF, per germline (reference sequence). The length of the CDR3 is 13 residues. CDR3 sequence reads: CATSRDGKSPLHF. In DNA form, the CDR3 reads TGTGCCACCAGCAGAGATGGTAAATCACCCCTCCACTTT.

The chain employs TRBV2 and TRBJ1-1, with TRBD1 as a possible D gene (5 bases). V was shortened by 7 bases and J by 0 bases, with 9 bases between the two germline ends. The CDR3 length is 13 residues. In germline, CDR1 is SNHLY, CDR2 FYNNEI. CDR3 DNA: TGTGCCAGCAATCAGGACATGAACACTGAAGCTTTCTTT. Translated, it gives CASNQDMNTEAFF.

This clone was detected only once. The chain is built from TRBV30 and TRBJ1-2; unclear D gene. The CDR3 has 12 amino acids. Germline V gene lookup returns CDR1 GTSNPN and CDR2 SVGIG (reference sequence). V lost 0 bases to trimming and J lost 8 bases, with 10 bases between them. CDR3 coding DNA: TGTGCCTGGAGTGTACAAGGGCTCGGCTACACCTTC. Translating gives CAWSVQGLGYTF.

This clone was counted once. The V and J genes are TRBV30 and TRBJ2-2; D possibly corresponds to TRBD1 (5 bases). CDR3 length equals 14 residues. V lost 5 bases, J lost 9 bases, and 19 bases lay in between. The V gene's germline CDR1 is GTSNPN and CDR2 SVGIG (reference sequence). CDR3 nucleotides: TGTGCCTGGGTGGGGCAGGGTGAAGGCCGGGAGCTGTTTTTT. It codes for CAWVGQGEGRELFF.

The chain links TRBV7-9 to TRBJ1-2; no clear D. V dropped 5 bases and J dropped 4 bases, with 11 bases sitting between them. The V gene's germline CDR1 is SEHNR and CDR2 FQNEAQ (reference sequence). This CDR3 has 13 amino acids. The CDR3 DNA is TGTGCCAGCAGCCCCGAAAGTATCTATGGCTACACCTTC. Protein: CASSPESIYGYTF.

The genes are TRBV4-3 and TRBJ2-3; 9 bases fit TRBD2. CDR1 and CDR2 from the germline V gene are LGHNA and YSLEER. V shed 5 bases, J shed 0 bases, and the junction held 3 bases outside the gene matches. The CDR3 length is 15 residues. CDR3 amino acids: CASSSGTSSTDTQYF. In DNA form, the CDR3 reads TGCGCCAGCAGCTCCGGGACTAGCAGCACAGATACGCAGTATTTT.

The chain recombines TRBV6-5 with TRBJ2-7, with D unresolved. Trimming took 4 bases from V and 2 from J, leaving 15 bases between them. The CDR3 is 15 residues long. Looked up from germline, CDR1 is MNHEY and CDR2 is SVGAGI. DNA for the CDR3: TGTGCCAGCAGTTCCCTTGAAGTGGGGACCTACGAGCAGTACTTC. Amino acids: CASSSLEVGTYEQYF.

This clone came up a few times. The chain couples TRBV11-3 to TRBJ2-2; D is unresolved. With 6 bases removed from V and 6 bases from J, the gap between germline ends came to 17 bases. Germline assignment: CDR1 SGHNT and CDR2 YENEEA. The CDR3 runs 15 residues. The CDR3 nucleotides read TGTGCCAGCAGTTCTTGGCGCCAGGCCCCCGGGGAGCTGTTTTTT. It codes for CASSSWRQAPGELFF.

This clone came up once. The CDR3 region has the DNA TGCGCCAGCAGCTTGGCCGGGACAGGGTATAATTCACCCCTCCACTTT. It codes for CASSLAGTGYNSPLHF. The chain couples TRBV5-1 to TRBJ1-6, with 9 bases matching TRBD1. This CDR3 contains 16 residues. V was clipped by 0 bases and J by 4 bases; unmatched bases: 2. Germline-derived CDR1 and CDR2 are SGHRS and YFSETQ.

V is TRBV4-1 and J is TRBJ1-4; 10 nucleotides align to TRBD1. The ends lost 1 base at V and 7 bases at J; junction bases unmatched: 0. Germline V gives CDR1 MGHRA, CDR2 YSYEKL. This CDR3 is built from 14 residues. CDR3 residues: CASSQGQGAEKLFF. DNA for the CDR3: TGCGCCAGCAGCCAAGGACAGGGGGCTGAAAAACTGTTTTTT.

The V call is TRBV13, the J call TRBJ1-3; TRBD1 aligns across 7 bases. Trimming at V came to 5 bases and at J to 11 bases, leaving 6 bases not matched to a gene. The germline gives CDR1 PRHDT, CDR2 FYEKMQ (reference sequence). This CDR3 has 12 residues. The CDR3 nucleotides read TGTGCCAGCAGCCACGCGACAGGGCCCATATATTTT. Translating it yields CASSHATGPIYF. Looking up the rest from reference TRBV13 and TRBJ1-3 gives the full variable domain: AAGVIQSPRHLIKEKRETATLKCYPIPRHDTVYWYQQGPGQDPQFLISFYEKMQSDKGSIPDRFSAQQFSDYHSELNMSSLELGDSALYFCASSHATGPIYFGEGSWLTVV.

In DNA form, the CDR3 reads TGTGCCAGCAGCTCCGGGCCGAACACTGAAGCTTTCTTT. It is translated as CASSSGPNTEAFF. The chain joins TRBV11-3 to TRBJ1-1; D gene uncertain. The germline V gene encodes CDR1 SGHNT and CDR2 YENEEA. The CDR3 is 13 residues long. The V end lost 4 bases, the J end lost 1 base, and 7 bases lay between the germline ends.

This chain links TRBV18 with TRBJ1-1; D is undetermined. From germline, CDR1 is KGHSH and CDR2 LQKENI. This CDR3 contains 14 residues. V lost 0 bases and J 1 base, leaving 6 bases between the germline ends. The CDR3 protein is CASSPPSRNTEAFF. The CDR3 nucleotides read TGTGCCAGCTCACCACCGTCTAGGAACACTGAAGCTTTCTTT. Full variable domain (remainder filled in from reference TRBV18 and TRBJ1-1): NAGVMQNPRHLVRRRGQEARLRCSPMKGHSHVYWYRQLPEEGLKFMVYLQKENIIDESGMPKERFSAEFPKEGPSILRIQQVVRGDSAAYFCASSPPSRNTEAFFGQGTRLTVV.

A single count supports this clone. The CDR3 loop is CASSPRGGLWYF. CDR3 sequence (DNA): TGCGCCAGCAGCCCCCGAGGGGGCCTGTGGTACTTC. The chain employs TRBV5-1 and TRBJ2-7; TRBD1 agrees at 7 bases. Germline V gene sequence: CDR1 SGHRS, CDR2 YFSETQ. This CDR3 contains 12 residues. V lost 4 bases to trimming and J lost 12 bases; unmatched junction nucleotides: 10.

V is TRBV2 and J is TRBJ1-2; maybe TRBD1 (6 bases). There are 14 residues in the CDR3. Germline V gene data show CDR1 as SNHLY and CDR2 as FYNNEI. Trimming stripped 2 bases from V and 5 bases from J, with 12 bases between. The CDR3 sequence: CASSERRQGYGYTF. The CDR3 DNA reads TGTGCCAGCAGTGAAAGGCGGCAGGGGTATGGCTACACCTTC.

This clone was recorded only once. The rearrangement joins TRBV11-2 to TRBJ1-5, with D tentatively TRBD1 (5 bases). Trimming removed 0 bases from V and 7 bases from J, with 10 bases in between. The V gene's germline CDR1 is SGHAT and CDR2 FQNNGV. The CDR3 contains 14 residues. The CDR3 here is CASSLDGGGQPQHF. The DNA for the CDR3 is TGTGCCAGCAGCTTAGATGGGGGAGGCCAGCCCCAGCATTTT.